This passage covers 19 T cell receptor beta chains from one sample sequenced in a study of cytomegalovirus exposure and HLA in healthy donors. Use of 60 Vbeta and 13 Jbeta primers characterized the PCR. The repertoire was sequenced with immunoSEQ multiplex PCR; TCRdb's copy has only in-frame clones and lacks some. In the table there are 55,000 to 70,000 clones, about 81% of which are singletons. The sequenced sample was PBMCs. The receptors were sampled from a woman in her 30s in good health and CMV-seronegative.

The chain couples TRBV27 to TRBJ2-1, with a weak D call TRBD1 (5 bases). CDR3 length: 14 amino acids. In germline, CDR1 is MNHEY, CDR2 SMNVEV (reference sequence). The V end lost 1 base, the J end lost 8 bases, and 12 bases lay between the germline ends. The CDR3 loop is CASSLWQGGDEQFF. The CDR3 DNA reads as TGTGCCAGCAGTTTATGGCAGGGTGGAGATGAGCAGTTCTTC.

The DNA of the CDR3 is TGTGCCAGCAGTTCGACTGACTGGCGGTATGAGCAGTTCTTC. Amino acid sequence: CASSSTDWRYEQFF. The chain joins TRBV27 to TRBJ2-1; D unclear. The CDR3 runs 14 residues. Trimming shortened V by 4 bases and J by 8 bases, and 15 bases separated the two germline ends. The germline V gene has CDR1 MNHEY and CDR2 SMNVEV (reference sequence).

V and J are TRBV7-2 and TRBJ1-1, with D perhaps matching TRBD1 (5 bases). CDR1 and CDR2 from the germline V gene are SGHTA and FQGNSA. V dropped 4 bases and J dropped 6 bases, with 18 bases sitting between them. The CDR3 length is 15 residues. This CDR3 reads CASSSTRLGAAEAFF. For the CDR3, the DNA is TGTGCCAGCAGCTCCACCCGGCTTGGGGCGGCTGAAGCTTTCTTT.

Comments on this clone: The junction and the germline gene differ at one end; a read error may be behind it. The genes are TRBV7-7 and TRBJ1-5, with D unresolved. This CDR3 has 13 residues. CDR1 and CDR2 (germline): SSHAT, FNYEAQ (reference sequence). The CDR3 sequence: CASSLARDQPQHF. The CDR3 coding sequence is TGTGCTAGCAGCTTAGCACGCGATCAGCCCCAGCATTTT.

The DNA for the CDR3 is TGTGCCAGCAGCTTGGGCGGAACCTACGAGCAGTACGTC. It encodes CASSLGGTYEQYV. This rearrangement joins TRBV5-4 to TRBJ2-7, with D unresolved. Germline V lookup: CDR1 SGHNT, CDR2 YYREEE (reference sequence). The CDR3 loop spans 13 amino acids. V was shortened by 0 bases and J by 2 bases, with 6 bases between the two germline ends.

V and J are TRBV28 and TRBJ1-2, with D possibly being TRBD1 (5 bases). Per the germline V gene, CDR1 is MDHEN and CDR2 is SYDVKM. With 3 bases removed from V and 3 bases from J, the gap between germline ends came to 11 bases. This CDR3 is 14 amino acids long. The CDR3 region is CASSLGQEHYGYTF. CDR3 nucleotides: TGTGCCAGCAGTTTGGGGCAGGAGCACTATGGCTACACCTTC.

The J gene is TRBJ1-2, the V gene TRBV7-9; D might be TRBD1 (6 bases). Trimming stripped 4 bases from V and 2 bases from J, with 17 bases between. The CDR3 loop spans 16 amino acids. Germline V gene data show CDR1 as SEHNR and CDR2 as FQNEAQ (reference sequence). CDR3 in amino acids: CASSSPKRGGNYGYTF. In DNA form, the CDR3 reads TGTGCCAGCAGCTCCCCGAAGAGGGGGGGCAACTATGGCTACACCTTC.

The V gene is TRBV12-5, the J gene TRBJ2-5, with a tentative D call TRBD1 (6 bases). CDR1 and CDR2 from the germline V gene are LGHNT and FRNRAP. V dropped 2 bases and J dropped 4 bases, with 23 bases sitting between them. The CDR3 has 18 amino acids. Here the CDR3 DNA reads TGTGCTAGTGGTTTGTCAACCTCCGGGACAACAGGCGGAGAGACCCAGTACTTC. Protein sequence: CASGLSTSGTTGGETQYF.

The rearrangement joins TRBV21-1 to TRBJ1-1; the table calls TRBD1, which could not be checked here. TRBV21-1 is shown as a pseudogene. The CDR3 runs 15 residues. The chain's CDR3 is CANLKGRQGNTEAFF. The CDR3 nucleotides read TGTGCCAACCTCAAGGGGAGACAGGGGAACACTGAAGCTTTCTTT.

The genes are TRBV19 and TRBJ2-6; the match to TRBD1 covers 8 bases. The CDR3 is 19 residues long. Germline assignment: CDR1 LNHDA and CDR2 SQIVND (reference sequence). The J segment lost 3 bases and the V segment lost 1 base, leaving 11 bases of the junction unmatched. The CDR3 sequence is CASSIVGDRLVIGANVLTF. Here the CDR3 DNA reads TGTGCCAGTAGTATAGTCGGGGACAGGCTAGTGATTGGGGCCAACGTCCTGACTTTC.

J is TRBJ2-7 and V is TRBV18; 10 bases match TRBD2. J gave up 0 bases and V 1 base, and 3 bases lay outside the gene matches. This CDR3 has 16 residues. Germline CDR1 reads KGHSH; CDR2 reads LQKENI. The DNA of the CDR3 is TGTGCCAGCTCACCACGGACTAGCGGCAGCTCCTACGAGCAGTACTTC. This codes for CASSPRTSGSSYEQYF.

The V gene is TRBV6-6, the J gene TRBJ2-7; D perhaps matches TRBD2 (6 bases). The germline gives CDR1 MNHNY, CDR2 SVGAGI (reference sequence). The CDR3 length is 13 residues. V was shortened by 4 bases and J by 7 bases, with 14 bases between the two germline ends. CDR3: CASSFGPRGEQYV. The CDR3 DNA is TGTGCCAGCAGTTTCGGTCCTCGGGGGGAGCAGTACGTC.

The chain uses TRBV27 and TRBJ2-7; 7 positions match TRBD2. With V trimmed by 7 bases and J by 6 bases, 12 bases remained unmatched. CDR3 length: 14 amino acids. The V gene's germline CDR1 is MNHEY and CDR2 SMNVEV (reference sequence). CDR3 loop: CASTRASGSGEQYF. CDR3 nucleotide sequence: TGTGCCAGCACTCGAGCTAGCGGATCCGGCGAGCAGTACTTC.

The chain uses TRBV6-1 and TRBJ2-7, with TRBD1 matching over 12 bases. Germline CDR1 and CDR2: MNHNS and SASEGT. The length of the CDR3 is 14 residues. J lost 6 bases, V lost 6 bases, and 6 bases had no gene match. The CDR3 region has the DNA TGTGCCAGCAGCTGGGGGACAGGGGGCGGCGAGCAGTACTTC. Translation gives CASSWGTGGGEQYF.

The chain uses TRBV6-5 and TRBJ1-1; 8 bases align to TRBD1. J was trimmed by 1 base and V by 4 bases; bases with no gene match: 5. CDR3 size: 15 residues. Germline V gene data show CDR1 as MNHEY and CDR2 as SVGAGI. CDR3 nucleotides: TGTGCCAGCAGTTTCTCGGACAGGGCGAACACTGAAGCTTTCTTT. Translating gives CASSFSDRANTEAFF.

The chain carries TRBV27 and TRBJ2-1; D is possibly TRBD1 (5 bases). The CDR3 totals 14 residues. Germline V gene sequence: CDR1 MNHEY, CDR2 SMNVEV (reference sequence). Trimming stripped 6 bases from V and 2 bases from J, with 11 bases between. In nucleotides, the CDR3 is TGTGCCAGCAGACCGACAGAACCCTACAATGAGCAGTTCTTC. It encodes CASRPTEPYNEQFF.

The chain employs TRBV19 and TRBJ1-1, with D perhaps TRBD1 (6 bases). V was trimmed by 5 bases and J by 4 bases, leaving 11 bases between them. The germline CDR1 and CDR2 sequences are LNHDA and SQIVND (reference sequence). CDR3 length: 13 amino acids. In DNA form, the CDR3 reads TGTGCCAGTAGTCCACAGGGTAGCACTGAAGCTTTCTTT. Amino acids: CASSPQGSTEAFF.

V gene TRBV19 combines with J gene TRBJ1-4; D gene unclear. CDR1 and CDR2 from the germline V gene are LNHDA and SQIVND (reference sequence). V was shortened by 10 bases and J by 8 bases, with 14 bases between the two germline ends. The CDR3 is 12 residues long. DNA for the CDR3: TGTGCCATCAATCGGGTGAGAGAAAAACTGTTTTTT. This codes for CAINRVREKLFF.

The rearrangement joins TRBV19 to TRBJ1-1; possible D gene TRBD1, 6 bases. Germline V lookup: CDR1 LNHDA, CDR2 SQIVND (reference sequence). There are 14 residues in the CDR3. Deletions cut 4 bases from V and 1 base from J, with 10 bases between. CDR3 amino acids: CASSNPGQNTEAFF. CDR3 coding DNA: TGTGCCAGTAGTAACCCGGGACAGAACACTGAAGCTTTCTTT.